This T cell receptor (beta chain) was obtained from a study of Graves' ophthalmopathy and Graves' hyperthyroidism. At least ten counts were recorded for this clonotype. Other autoimmune diseases, uncontrolled infections, pregnancy or lactation excluded patients from enrollment. The study amplified TCR beta CDR3 regions using RNA transcripts. First-round RT-PCR relied on HTBI primers, and a second-round multiplex PCR came next. TCRdb reprocessed the multiplex PCR reads with MiXCR, giving one entry per CDR3 protein. The top ten hold 2% to 3% of the sample, which has some 360,000 distinct CDR3 sequences, about a sixth seen once. The V gene's germline CDR1 is MGHDK and CDR2 SYGVNS. V dropped 1 base and J dropped 0 bases, with 13 bases sitting between them. The length of the CDR3 is 16 residues.

The sample comprised peripheral blood. The sequence came from an adult woman with stable Graves' hyperthyroidism. The rearrangement links TRBV25-1 to TRBJ2-7; D gene ambiguous. CDR3 sequence reads: CASSESRSESSYEQYF. DNA for the CDR3: TGTGCCAGCAGTGAATCAAGGTCAGAGAGCTCCTACGAGCAGTACTTC.